The 9 T cell receptor beta chains below were found in one sample sequenced in a study of blood T cell repertoires in COVID-19. Generated by immunoSEQ multiplex PCR, the TCRdb table keeps only in-frame clones and is missing some. This sample has around 330,000 clones, with about nine tenths found just once. Sequenced material: peripheral blood. These receptors all come from a woman aged 25 to 39 with COVID-19, enrolled during active disease.

The V gene is TRBV9, the J gene TRBJ1-1, with 8 bases matching TRBD1. Per germline, CDR1 SGDLS and CDR2 YYNGEE. The V gene end was trimmed by 0 bases and the J gene end by 7 bases; junction bases not matched to a gene: 8. This CDR3 region has 15 residues. CDR3 sequence reads: CASSVGTDRASEAFF. CDR3 DNA: TGTGCCAGCAGCGTAGGGACGGACAGGGCGAGTGAAGCTTTCTTT.

This clone was counted between two and nine times. The V gene is TRBV19, the J gene TRBJ1-5; 7 nucleotides align to TRBD1. V lost 4 bases and J lost 5; bases outside the gene matches: 8. The germline V gene has CDR1 LNHDA and CDR2 SQIVND (reference sequence). There are 15 residues in the CDR3. CDR3 in amino acids: CASSSRDSRDQPQHF. The CDR3 DNA sequence: TGTGCCAGTAGTAGTAGGGACAGCCGAGATCAGCCCCAGCATTTT.

This chain uses TRBV7-6 with TRBJ2-7, with 7 bases lining up with TRBD1. Trimming took 5 bases from V and 4 from J; bases not matched to a gene: 5. The CDR3 contains 13 residues. Per germline, CDR1 SGHVS and CDR2 FNYEAQ. The chain's CDR3 is CASSLGQRYEQYF. CDR3 nucleotide sequence: TGTGCCAGCAGCCTGGGACAGAGATACGAGCAGTACTTC.

J is TRBJ2-2 and V is TRBV5-1; tentative D call: TRBD1 (5 bases). Germline V gene lookup returns CDR1 SGHRS and CDR2 YFSETQ. V gave up 4 bases and J gave up 6 bases, with 10 bases separating them. This CDR3 spans 13 amino acids. CDR3 DNA sequence: TGCGCCAGCAGCACCCAGGGTTCCGGGGAGCTGTTTTTT. Its protein product is CASSTQGSGELFF.

This clone was picked up a small number of times. The J gene is TRBJ1-1, the V gene TRBV2; a weak D match, TRBD1 (6 bases). V was shortened by 5 bases and J by 0 bases, with 19 bases between the two germline ends. This CDR3 has 17 amino acids. Germline CDR1 reads SNHLY; CDR2 reads FYNNEI. CDR3 DNA: TGTGCCAGCAGTCGATGGACAGAGTCGGGGATGAACACTGAAGCTTTCTTT. This codes for CASSRWTESGMNTEAFF.

The chain links TRBV7-8 to TRBJ2-7; 9 bases fit TRBD1. V dropped 4 bases and J dropped 4; count of bases not matched to a gene: 2. From germline, CDR1 is SGHVS and CDR2 FQNEAQ. This CDR3 contains 13 residues. The CDR3 loop is CASSSGTGYEQYF. The CDR3 nucleotides are TGTGCCAGCAGCTCTGGGACAGGGTACGAGCAGTACTTC. Supplemented by reference TRBV7-8 and TRBJ2-7, the full variable domain reads GAGVSQSPRYKVAKRGQDVALRCDPISGHVSLFWYQQALGQGPEFLTYFQNEAQLDKSGLPSDRFFAERPEGSVSTLKIQRTQQEDSAVYLCASSSGTGYEQYFGPGTRLTVT.

CDR3 DNA: TGCGCCAGCAGTGACCCTAACACCGGGGAGCTGTTTTTT. It translates to CASSDPNTGELFF. The chain combines TRBV10-1 with TRBJ2-2; no definite D call. CDR1 and CDR2 from the germline V gene are WNHNN and SYGVQD (reference sequence). There are 13 residues in the CDR3. Trimming took off 3 bases at V and 2 bases at J, with 4 bases between the two ends.

CDR3 in DNA: TGTGCCAGCAAACCTTCAGGGTCGGGCGAGCAGTACTTC. Amino acids: CASKPSGSGEQYF. The J gene is TRBJ2-7, the V gene TRBV12-3 or TRBV12-4; TRBD1 might be the D (5 bases). This CDR3 has 13 residues. V lost 7 bases to trimming and J lost 6 bases, with 16 bases between them.

The rearrangement links TRBV30 to TRBJ1-2; D perhaps matches TRBD1 (5 bases). Germline V gives CDR1 GTSNPN, CDR2 SVGIG (reference sequence). V lost 2 bases to trimming and J lost 4 bases, with 11 bases between them. The CDR3 covers 13 residues. CDR3 amino acids: CAWSRGIAYGYTF. CDR3 nucleotides: TGTGCCTGGAGTAGGGGAATCGCCTATGGCTACACCTTC.